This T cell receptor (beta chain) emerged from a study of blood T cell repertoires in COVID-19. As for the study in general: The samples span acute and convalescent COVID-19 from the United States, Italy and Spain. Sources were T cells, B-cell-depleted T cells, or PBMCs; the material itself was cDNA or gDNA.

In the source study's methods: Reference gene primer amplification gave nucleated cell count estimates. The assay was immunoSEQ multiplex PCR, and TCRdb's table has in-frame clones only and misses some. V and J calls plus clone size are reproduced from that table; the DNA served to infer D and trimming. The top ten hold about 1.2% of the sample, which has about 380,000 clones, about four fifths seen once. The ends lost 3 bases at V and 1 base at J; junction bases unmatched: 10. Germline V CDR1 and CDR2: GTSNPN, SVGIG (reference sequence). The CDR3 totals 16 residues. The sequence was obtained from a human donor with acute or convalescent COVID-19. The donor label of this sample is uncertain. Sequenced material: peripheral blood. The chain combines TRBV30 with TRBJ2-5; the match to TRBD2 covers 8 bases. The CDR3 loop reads CAWRGWERGSQETQYF. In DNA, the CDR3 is TGTGCCTGGAGAGGGTGGGAGCGGGGGAGCCAAGAGACCCAGTACTTC.